The clone carrying this T cell receptor (beta chain) was counted a few times. Antigen unknown. These data belong to a study of naive and memory T cell subsets. Study-wide findings and caveats: Especially in CD8 cells, naive repertoires contained a few larger clonotypes, possibly CD45RA-re-expressing memory cells.

After the first PCR, alpha and beta chain libraries were processed separately. Two oligonucleotides, mixed equimolar, formed the beta constant-region primer covering TRBC1 and TRBC2. The ligated cDNA underwent four PCR rounds using SP2 and nested alpha and beta constant-region primers. TCRdb analysed the UMI-ligation and nested PCR reads with MiXCR anew, one entry per CDR3 protein. The repertoire holds approximately 90,000 distinct CDR3 sequences, with 11% as singletons. Germline V gives CDR1 DFQATT, CDR2 SNEGSKA (reference sequence). The V gene end was trimmed by 7 bases and the J gene end by 10 bases; junction bases not matched to a gene: 14. The CDR3 is made up of 14 amino acids.

Sequencing used naive CD4+ T cells from blood. The source is a human donor in good health. V and J are TRBV20-1 and TRBJ1-5; 9 nucleotides line up with TRBD1. DNA of the CDR3: TGCAGTGGGAAACTTACAGGGGGCCAGGGACCCCAGCATTTT. It encodes CSGKLTGGQGPQHF.